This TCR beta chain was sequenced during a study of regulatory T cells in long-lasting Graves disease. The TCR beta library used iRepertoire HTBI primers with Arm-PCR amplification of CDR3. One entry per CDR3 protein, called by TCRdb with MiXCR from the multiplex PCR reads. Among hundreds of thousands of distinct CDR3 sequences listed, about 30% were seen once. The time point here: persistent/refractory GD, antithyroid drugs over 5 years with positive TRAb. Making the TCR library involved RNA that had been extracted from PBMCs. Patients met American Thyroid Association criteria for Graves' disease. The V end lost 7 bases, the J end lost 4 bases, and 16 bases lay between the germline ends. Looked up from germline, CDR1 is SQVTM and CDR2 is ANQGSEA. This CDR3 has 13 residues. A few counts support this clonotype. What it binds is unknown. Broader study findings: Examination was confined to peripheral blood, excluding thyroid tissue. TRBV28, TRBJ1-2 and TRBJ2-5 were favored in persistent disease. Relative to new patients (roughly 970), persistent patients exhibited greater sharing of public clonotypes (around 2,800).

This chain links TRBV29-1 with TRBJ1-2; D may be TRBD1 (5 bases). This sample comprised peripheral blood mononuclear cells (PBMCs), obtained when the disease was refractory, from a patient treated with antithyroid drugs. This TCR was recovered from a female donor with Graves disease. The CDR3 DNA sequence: TGCAGCGCTGGGGGGGGGACGTCCTATGGCTACACCTTC. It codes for CSAGGGTSYGYTF.